The 21 T cell receptor beta chains in this list originate from one sample, sequenced in a study of Ad26.COV2.S vaccination and SARS-CoV-2 variants listed by TCRdb under 2021. Receptors were amplified or captured by the immunoSEQ multiplex PCR assay. TCRdb re-hosts the immuneACCESS table, in-frame sequences only. Its copies lack some clones; in the studies checked, an unresolved V gene accounts for under half of them, and the cause for the rest is not known. The sample yields a few hundred thousand clones; around 87% were counted once. Around 3% of the sample lies in the top ten. Read against the paper, the sample's treatment or condition label means: 15 to 20 received Ad26.COV2.S at low or high dose, single or two shots; roughly 5 received placebo; per-sample allocation not given. Repertoires of vaccine and placebo recipients were sequenced from samples collected on day 63 after the first injection.

The sequences come from peripheral blood, collected in a trial of Ad26.COV2.S vaccine versus placebo. Receptor source: a person between 18 and 65 years old who received the Ad26.COV2.S COVID-19 vaccine or a placebo.

This chain joins TRBV4-2 and TRBJ2-3; D might be TRBD1 (6 bases). Germline CDR1 and CDR2: LGHNA and YNFKEQ. The V end was cut by 0 bases, the J end by 2 bases, with 9 bases between. CDR3 size: 15 residues. The CDR3: CASSQETGYTDTQYF. The CDR3 DNA sequence: TGTGCCAGCAGCCAAGAGACAGGCTACACAGATACGCAGTATTTT.

The V and J genes are TRBV5-1 and TRBJ1-3; D ambiguous. V was trimmed by 1 base and J by 6 bases, leaving 23 bases between them. Germline-derived CDR1 and CDR2 are SGHRS and YFSETQ. This CDR3 is 18 amino acids long. This chain's CDR3 is CASSLYLPGRSIENTIYF. The CDR3 DNA is TGCGCCAGCAGCTTGTATCTGCCGGGTCGAAGTATCGAAAACACCATATATTTT.

The rearrangement uses TRBV19 and TRBJ2-6; no clear D. From germline, CDR1 is LNHDA and CDR2 SQIVND (reference sequence). Trimming removed 6 bases at V and 3 bases at J, with 6 bases between. The CDR3 has 13 amino acids. CDR3 residues: CASRKGGANVLTF. The CDR3 DNA reads TGTGCCAGTAGGAAAGGTGGGGCCAACGTCCTGACTTTC.

The chain employs TRBV12-3 or TRBV12-4 and TRBJ1-1; D gene uncertain. This CDR3 region has 13 residues. The V gene lost 5 bases and the J gene lost 6 bases, with 13 bases spanning the gap. The CDR3 sequence: CASSPPVIAEAFF. As DNA, the CDR3 is TGTGCCAGCAGTCCCCCCGTTATCGCTGAAGCTTTCTTT.

The chain uses TRBV25-1 and TRBJ2-7, with 11 bases aligning to TRBD2. The CDR3 length is 16 residues. Per germline, CDR1 MGHDK and CDR2 SYGVNS. V gave up 2 bases and J gave up 5 bases; unmatched junction bases: 8. The CDR3 coding sequence is TGTGCCAGCAGTGAAGGTGGGGCTAGCGGGAGGAACGAGCAGTACTTC. Translation: CASSEGGASGRNEQYF.

This chain connects TRBV11-2 to TRBJ2-7, with 7 bases aligning to TRBD2. The V segment lost 1 base and the J segment 5 bases; nucleotides outside the gene matches: 5. Germline values: CDR1 SGHAT, CDR2 FQNNGV. This CDR3 is 14 amino acids long. CDR3 nucleotide sequence: TGTGCCAGCAGCTTAGGCGGGAGTCTGAACGAGCAGTACTTC. Protein: CASSLGGSLNEQYF.

This sequence joins TRBV7-2 and TRBJ1-5; D perhaps matches TRBD1 (6 bases). V dropped 2 bases and J dropped 3 bases, with 14 bases sitting between them. From germline, CDR1 is SGHTA and CDR2 FQGNSA. The CDR3 totals 16 residues. This CDR3 reads CASSLLGGPNNQPQHF. CDR3 sequence (DNA): TGTGCCAGCAGCTTATTGGGGGGCCCCAACAATCAGCCCCAGCATTTT.

In this sample, this clone turned up a few times. The same CDR3 also results from other DNA sequences found in this sample. The chain carries TRBV9 and TRBJ2-7; TRBD1 might be the D (5 bases). Trimming stripped 0 bases from V and 2 bases from J, with 9 bases between. The germline gives CDR1 SGDLS, CDR2 YYNGEE. The CDR3 sequence is 14 residues long. This CDR3 reads CASSVGGTAYEQYF. CDR3 DNA sequence: TGTGCCAGCAGCGTAGGGGGCACCGCCTACGAGCAGTACTTC.

This clone was seen only a few times. V is TRBV9 and J is TRBJ1-3, with unresolved D. The germline V and J ends were trimmed by 0 bases and 2 bases, with 9 bases remaining between them. Germline-derived CDR1 and CDR2 are SGDLS and YYNGEE. This CDR3 spans 15 amino acids. The CDR3 DNA follows: TGTGCCAGCAGCGTAGTATCAGGAACTGGAAACACCATATATTTT. This translates into CASSVVSGTGNTIYF.

This clone was counted only a few times. The rearrangement uses TRBV5-1 and TRBJ1-3; D is unresolved. Germline V gene lookup returns CDR1 SGHRS and CDR2 YFSETQ. V lost 4 bases to trimming and J lost 0 bases, with 8 bases between them. This CDR3 spans 14 amino acids. The CDR3 sequence is CASSPPNSGNTIYF. CDR3 DNA: TGCGCCAGCAGCCCACCGAACTCTGGAAACACCATATATTTT.

This chain links TRBV7-6 with TRBJ2-7; 8 bases agree with TRBD1. The germline gives CDR1 SGHVS, CDR2 FNYEAQ. The CDR3 runs 14 residues. V was pared by 5 bases and J by 4 bases, with 7 bases of the junction left unmatched. The CDR3 DNA reads as TGTGCCAGCAGCGCTGGGACAGGCGGTTACGAGCAGTACTTC. Amino acid sequence: CASSAGTGGYEQYF.

Regarding this clone: The same CDR3 arises from other DNA sequences in this sample as well. The chain joins TRBV11-2 to TRBJ2-1, with TRBD2 matching 10 bases. The CDR3 sequence is 15 residues long. The ends lost 5 bases at V and 2 bases at J; junction bases unmatched: 3. Germline-derived CDR1 and CDR2 are SGHAT and FQNNGV. CDR3 in DNA: TGTGCCAGCAGCCTCCTAGCGGGGGCCTACAATGAGCAGTTCTTC. Translated, it gives CASSLLAGAYNEQFF. Looking up the rest from reference TRBV11-2 and TRBJ2-1 gives the full variable domain: EAGVAQSPRYKIIEKRQSVAFWCNPISGHATLYWYQQILGQGPKLLIQFQNNGVVDDSQLPKDRFSAERLKGVDSTLKIQPAKLEDSAVYLCASSLLAGAYNEQFFGPGTRLTVL.

This rearrangement joins TRBV3-1 (or the pseudogene TRBV3-2) to TRBJ1-1; possibly TRBD1 for D (5 bases). The germline V gene has CDR1 LGHDT and CDR2 YNNKEL (reference sequence). This CDR3 comprises 13 residues. The V end lost 5 bases, the J end lost 3 bases, and 10 bases lay between the germline ends. CDR3 bases: TGTGCCAGCAGCACACCGGGGGACACTGAAGCTTTCTTT. Translated: CASSTPGDTEAFF.

The chain recombines TRBV2 with TRBJ2-5; unclear D gene. The germline gives CDR1 SNHLY, CDR2 FYNNEI. V lost 7 bases to trimming and J lost 4 bases, with 16 bases between them. The CDR3 sequence is 14 residues long. The CDR3 DNA reads TGTGCCAGCACCGTCGCGGCCCACGGAGAGACCCAGTACTTC. The encoded protein is CASTVAAHGETQYF.

CDR3 coding DNA: TGCAGCGTTGAACGGTTCATGAACACTGAAGCTTTCTTT. Residues: CSVERFMNTEAFF. This rearrangement joins TRBV29-1 to TRBJ1-1; D gene uncertain. V gave up 2 bases and J gave up 0 bases, with 7 bases separating them. CDR1 and CDR2 from the germline V gene are SQVTM and ANQGSEA. The length of the CDR3 is 13 residues.

The CDR3 bases are TGTGCCAGCAGTTTATTGCGATGGGACGGGACAGGGTTTGGCTACACCTTC. Translating it yields CASSLLRWDGTGFGYTF. The chain links TRBV27 to TRBJ1-2; TRBD1 agrees at 9 bases. The CDR3 is made up of 17 amino acids. CDR1 is MNHEY, CDR2 SMNVEV, per germline (reference sequence). V was pared by 1 base and J by 7 bases, with 13 bases of the junction left unmatched.

The genes are TRBV6-5 and TRBJ1-2; 9 nucleotides match TRBD1. The CDR3 covers 14 residues. The trim removed 5 bases at V and 5 bases at J, leaving 6 bases unmatched. Per germline, CDR1 MNHEY and CDR2 SVGAGI. In DNA, the CDR3 is TGTGCCAGCAGTCCGACAGGGGGAGTGTATGGCTACACCTTC. This encodes CASSPTGGVYGYTF.

This chain uses TRBV5-1 with TRBJ2-3, with TRBD2 matching 14 bases. Trimming removed 3 bases from V and 6 bases from J; junction bases left unmatched: 9. Germline V gene lookup returns CDR1 SGHRS and CDR2 YFSETQ. The CDR3 has 17 residues. CDR3 nucleotides: TGCGCCAGCAGCTCGACTAGCGGGAGGGCGGTGGCTGATACGCAGTATTTT. This codes for CASSSTSGRAVADTQYF.

V is TRBV27 and J is TRBJ1-2; 7 bases agree with TRBD1. Germline V gene lookup returns CDR1 MNHEY and CDR2 SMNVEV (reference sequence). Germline trimming cut 3 bases from V and 2 bases from J; bases unmatched to any gene: 6. The CDR3 spans 15 residues. For the CDR3, the DNA is TGTGCCAGCAGTTTGGTAGGGGGCGTGAACTATGGCTACACCTTC. Translation gives CASSLVGGVNYGYTF.

The rearrangement joins TRBV10-3 to TRBJ1-3, with TRBD1 matching over 8 bases. The germline V gene encodes CDR1 ENHRY and CDR2 SYGVKD. Trimming removed 4 bases from V and 2 bases from J; junction bases left unmatched: 4. The CDR3 length is 15 residues. The CDR3 sequence: CAISGDRLPGNTIYF. CDR3 nucleotides: TGTGCCATCAGTGGGGACAGGCTTCCTGGAAACACCATATATTTT.

This chain joins TRBV15 and TRBJ2-7, with D possibly being TRBD1 (5 bases). Germline CDR1 is LNHNV and CDR2 is YYDKDF (reference sequence). V lost 0 bases and J 5 bases, leaving 14 bases between the germline ends. The CDR3 runs 15 residues. This CDR3 reads CATSRDSMGLDEQYF. The CDR3 nucleotides read TGTGCCACCAGCAGAGATAGTATGGGGCTGGACGAGCAGTACTTC.